This T cell receptor beta chain was recorded in a study of blood T cell repertoires in COVID-19. About the study: Sample material is recorded as cDNA or gDNA derived from T cells, B-cell-depleted T cells, or PBMCs.

The data were produced by immunoSEQ multiplex PCR, yet TCRdb's version contains in-frame clones alone and is incomplete. The sample yields 140,000 to 150,000 clones, 84% seen once. Recruits, aged roughly 18 to 90 years, lived in around 24 US areas. During the 2 weeks before they entered the study, exposed participants had met someone with a PCR-confirmed or clinician-diagnosed COVID-19 case. The sequenced sample was PBMCs or T cells enriched from blood (not recorded which). The source is a woman aged 45-65 years who had been exposed to COVID-19.

The CDR3 spells CASSIQAFYEQYF. The CDR3 coding sequence is TGTGCCAGCTCAATACAGGCCTTCTACGAGCAGTACTTC. The V call is TRBV18, the J call TRBJ2-7, with D perhaps matching TRBD1 (5 bases). The CDR3 consists of 13 residues. Trimming stripped 5 bases from V and 3 bases from J, with 11 bases between. Per the germline V gene, CDR1 is KGHSH and CDR2 is LQKENI.